Following are 9 T cell receptor beta chains from one sample sequenced in a study of OX40 agonist ivuxolimab in advanced cancers. Only in-frame clones appear in the TCRdb table, and some are missing; sequencing was by immunoSEQ multiplex PCR. The sample lists nearly 80,000 clones; approximately 84% were seen once. The input for sequencing was CD4+ or CD8+ T cells sorted from blood, taken in a trial of the OX40 agonist ivuxolimab. Every receptor here comes from an adult with an advanced solid tumor such as melanoma, head and neck, liver or kidney cancer.

This clone is labeled large. The V gene is TRBV6-1, the J gene TRBJ1-5; TRBD1 is a possible D gene (6 bases). The V gene lost 4 bases and the J gene lost 11 bases, with 18 bases spanning the gap. Germline values: CDR1 MNHNS, CDR2 SASEGT. This CDR3 region has 14 residues. The CDR3 DNA reads as TGTGCCAGCAGTGTTCGGGGGGCCATAGAAGCCCAGCATTTT. Protein: CASSVRGAIEAQHF.

This clone was counted a single time. The rearrangement joins TRBV5-4 to TRBJ1-1; D is unclear. Germline V gene data show CDR1 as SGHNT and CDR2 as YYREEE (reference sequence). Trimming left V 0 bases short and J 0 bases short, with 9 bases between. This CDR3 contains 15 residues. The chain's CDR3 is CASSLEAWMNTEAFF. In nucleotides, the CDR3 is TGTGCCAGCAGCTTGGAAGCATGGATGAACACTGAAGCTTTCTTT.

V and J are TRBV6-5 and TRBJ2-6, with no clear D. V lost 5 bases and J lost 0, with 8 bases in between. Germline CDR1 is MNHEY and CDR2 is SVGAGI. This CDR3 contains 15 residues. CDR3 DNA sequence: TGTGCCAGCAGTGTTTCGGGCTCTGGGGCCAACGTCCTGACTTTC. This gives the protein CASSVSGSGANVLTF.

This clone appeared a few times. The chain is built from TRBV4-3 and TRBJ1-3, with TRBD1 as a possible D gene (6 bases). The V end lost 0 bases, the J end lost 3 bases, and 12 bases lay between the germline ends. Germline V gene sequence: CDR1 LGHNA, CDR2 YSLEER. There are 16 residues in the CDR3. CDR3 sequence (DNA): TGCGCCAGCAGCCAAGATGCGGGGGCGGGTGGAAACACCATATATTTT. Translation: CASSQDAGAGGNTIYF.

V usage is TRBV5-1 and J usage is TRBJ1-3; possibly TRBD1 for D (5 bases). Per the germline V gene, CDR1 is SGHRS and CDR2 is YFSETQ. Deletions cut 0 bases from V and 5 bases from J, with 6 bases between. This CDR3 contains 13 residues. CDR3 amino acids: CASSLGGRNTIYF. CDR3 in DNA: TGCGCCAGCAGCTTGGGGGGCAGAAACACCATATATTTT.

The genes are TRBV5-1 and TRBJ2-3, with D possibly called TRBD1 or TRBD2 (5 bases each). Trimming pared 2 bases from V and 1 base from J, leaving 17 bases between. CDR3 length equals 17 residues. CDR1 and CDR2 from the germline V gene are SGHRS and YFSETQ. The CDR3 reads CASSFTGTAGGTDTQYF. The CDR3 bases are TGCGCCAGCAGCTTCACCGGGACCGCTGGGGGCACAGATACGCAGTATTTT.

This sequence joins TRBV5-1 and TRBJ1-1, with 9 bases identical to TRBD1. J was trimmed by 5 bases and V by 0 bases; bases with no gene match: 14. Germline CDR1 and CDR2: SGHRS and YFSETQ. This CDR3 contains 18 residues. In nucleotides, the CDR3 is TGCGCCAGCAGCTTGGCGCCGAGGACAGGGGAAGTCGAGACTGAAGCTTTCTTT. Translation: CASSLAPRTGEVETEAFF.

CDR3 sequence (DNA): TGCGCCAGCAGCTTGGAGGGGGAGGTGGGATCCTACGAGCAGTACTTC. Amino acids: CASSLEGEVGSYEQYF. The chain uses TRBV5-1 and TRBJ2-7; D may correspond to TRBD1 or TRBD2 (6 bases each). This CDR3 has 16 residues. Trimming removed 0 bases from V and 1 base from J, with 14 bases in between. Germline V CDR1 and CDR2: SGHRS, YFSETQ.

For the CDR3, the DNA is TGTGCCAGCAGCTCCGGACAGGGAGAACAGCCCCAGCATTTT. It yields the protein CASSSGQGEQPQHF. The V and J genes are TRBV7-2 and TRBJ1-5, with TRBD1 matching over 8 bases. This CDR3 has 14 residues. Germline values: CDR1 SGHTA, CDR2 FQGNSA. Trimming at V came to 4 bases and at J to 7 bases, leaving 6 bases not matched to a gene.